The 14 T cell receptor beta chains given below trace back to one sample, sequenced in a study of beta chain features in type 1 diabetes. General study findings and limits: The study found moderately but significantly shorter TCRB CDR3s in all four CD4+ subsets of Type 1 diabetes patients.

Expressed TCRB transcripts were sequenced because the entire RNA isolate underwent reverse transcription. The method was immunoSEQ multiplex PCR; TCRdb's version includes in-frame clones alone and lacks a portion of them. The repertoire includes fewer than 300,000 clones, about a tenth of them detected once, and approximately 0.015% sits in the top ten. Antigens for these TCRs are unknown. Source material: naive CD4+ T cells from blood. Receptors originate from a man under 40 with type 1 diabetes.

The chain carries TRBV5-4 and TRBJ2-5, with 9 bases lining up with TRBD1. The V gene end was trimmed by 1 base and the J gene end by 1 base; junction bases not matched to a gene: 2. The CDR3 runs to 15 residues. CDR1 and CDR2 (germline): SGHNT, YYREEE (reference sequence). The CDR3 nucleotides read TGTGCCAGCAGCTTGAGGACAGGGGCCCAAGAGACCCAGTACTTC. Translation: CASSLRTGAQETQYF.

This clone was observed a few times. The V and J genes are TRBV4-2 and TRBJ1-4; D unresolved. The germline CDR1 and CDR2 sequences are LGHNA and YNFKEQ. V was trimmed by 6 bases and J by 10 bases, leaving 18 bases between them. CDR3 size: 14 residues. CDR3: CASSGTYADGKLFF. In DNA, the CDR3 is TGTGCCAGCAGTGGCACTTATGCGGATGGAAAACTGTTTTTT.

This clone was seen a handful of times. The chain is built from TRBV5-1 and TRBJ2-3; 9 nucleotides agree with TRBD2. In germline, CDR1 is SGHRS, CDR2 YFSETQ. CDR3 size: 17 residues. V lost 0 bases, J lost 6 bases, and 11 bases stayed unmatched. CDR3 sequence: CASSLAVDAGGPDTQYF. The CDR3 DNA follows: TGCGCCAGCAGCTTGGCCGTCGATGCGGGGGGGCCTGATACGCAGTATTTT.

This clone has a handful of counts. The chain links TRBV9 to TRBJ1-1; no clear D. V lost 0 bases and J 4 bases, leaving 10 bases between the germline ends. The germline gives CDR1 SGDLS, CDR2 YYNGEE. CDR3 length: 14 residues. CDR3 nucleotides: TGTGCCAGCAGCGTAGATGCGGGCGGCACTGAAGCTTTCTTT. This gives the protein CASSVDAGGTEAFF.

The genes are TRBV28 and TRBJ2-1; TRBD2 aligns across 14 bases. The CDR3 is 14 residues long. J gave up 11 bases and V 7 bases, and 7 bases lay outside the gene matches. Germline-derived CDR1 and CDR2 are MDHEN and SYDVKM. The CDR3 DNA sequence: TGTGCCAGCATTGACGGGACTAGCGGGGGCAAGCAGTTCTTC. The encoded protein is CASIDGTSGGKQFF.

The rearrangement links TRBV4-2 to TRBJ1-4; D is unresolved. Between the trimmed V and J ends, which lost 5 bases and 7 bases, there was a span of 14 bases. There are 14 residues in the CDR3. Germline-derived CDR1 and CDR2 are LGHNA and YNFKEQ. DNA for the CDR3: TGTGCCAGCAGCGTAGGCGGGGTTTTTGAAAAACTGTTTTTT. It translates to CASSVGGVFEKLFF.

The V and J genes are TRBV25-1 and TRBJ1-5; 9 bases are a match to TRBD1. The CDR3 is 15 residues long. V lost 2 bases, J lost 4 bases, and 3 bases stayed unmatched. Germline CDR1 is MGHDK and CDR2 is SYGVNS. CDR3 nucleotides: TGTGCCAGCAGTGAAGGGGACAGGGCTAATCAGCCCCAGCATTTT. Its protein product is CASSEGDRANQPQHF.

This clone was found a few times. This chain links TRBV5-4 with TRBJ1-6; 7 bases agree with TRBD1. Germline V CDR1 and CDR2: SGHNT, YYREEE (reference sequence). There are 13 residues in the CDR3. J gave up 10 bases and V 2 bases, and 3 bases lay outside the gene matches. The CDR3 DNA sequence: TGTGCCAGCAGCTTAGACAGGGAATCACCCCTCCACTTT. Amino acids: CASSLDRESPLHF.

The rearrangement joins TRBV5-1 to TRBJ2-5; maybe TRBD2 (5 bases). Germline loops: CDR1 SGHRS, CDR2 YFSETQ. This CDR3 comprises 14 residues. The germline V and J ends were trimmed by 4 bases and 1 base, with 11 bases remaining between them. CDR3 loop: CASSEDGIQETQYF. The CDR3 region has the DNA TGCGCCAGCAGCGAGGACGGGATCCAAGAGACCCAGTACTTC.

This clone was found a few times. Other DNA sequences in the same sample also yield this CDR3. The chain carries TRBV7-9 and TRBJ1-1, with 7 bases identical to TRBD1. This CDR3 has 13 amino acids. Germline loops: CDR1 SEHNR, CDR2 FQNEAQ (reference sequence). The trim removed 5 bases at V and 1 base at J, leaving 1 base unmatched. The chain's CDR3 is CASSRTGNTEAFF. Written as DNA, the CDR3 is TGTGCCAGCAGCCGGACAGGGAACACTGAAGCTTTCTTT.

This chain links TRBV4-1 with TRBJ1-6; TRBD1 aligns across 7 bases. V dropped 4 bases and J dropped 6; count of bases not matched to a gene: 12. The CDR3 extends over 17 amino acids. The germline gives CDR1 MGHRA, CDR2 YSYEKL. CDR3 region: CASSRGTGDFGNSPLHF. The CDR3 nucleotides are TGCGCCAGCAGCCGAGGCACAGGGGATTTCGGTAATTCACCCCTCCACTTT.

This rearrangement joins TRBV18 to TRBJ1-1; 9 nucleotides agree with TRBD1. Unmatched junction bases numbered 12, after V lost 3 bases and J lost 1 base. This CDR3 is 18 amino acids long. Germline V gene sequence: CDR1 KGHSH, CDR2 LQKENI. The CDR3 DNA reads TGTGCCAGCTCACCGATACAGGGGGCAATGGGCTCGAACACTGAAGCTTTCTTT. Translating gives CASSPIQGAMGSNTEAFF.

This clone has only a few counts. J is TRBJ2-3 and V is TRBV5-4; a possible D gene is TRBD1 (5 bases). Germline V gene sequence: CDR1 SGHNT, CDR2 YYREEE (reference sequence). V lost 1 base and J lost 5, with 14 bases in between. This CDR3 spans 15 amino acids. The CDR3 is CASSLRAGYQDTQYF. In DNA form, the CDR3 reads TGTGCCAGCAGCTTGAGGGCAGGGTATCAAGATACGCAGTATTTT.

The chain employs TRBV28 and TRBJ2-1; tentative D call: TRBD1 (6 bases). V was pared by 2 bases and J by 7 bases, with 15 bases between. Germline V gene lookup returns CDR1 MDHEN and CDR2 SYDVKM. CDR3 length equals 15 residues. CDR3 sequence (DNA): TGTGCCAGCAGTTTAGCAGGGGAAGGAAAGAATGAGCAGTTCTTC. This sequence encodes CASSLAGEGKNEQFF.